This T cell receptor beta chain was observed in a study of beta chain features in type 1 diabetes. The wider study: Sorted cell examination encompassed 100 million to 110 million cells across all samples.

Of the isolated RNA, all was reverse transcribed, and so the sequenced material was expressed TCRB transcripts. Only in-frame clones appear in the TCRdb table, and some are missing; sequencing was by immunoSEQ multiplex PCR. The sample holds approximately 400,000 clones, roughly 16% seen once. Using CD45RO/CCR7/CD25/CD127/CD95/CD27, CD4+ naive, central memory, regulatory and stem cell-like memory cells were sorted. Germline trimming cut 1 base from V and 8 bases from J; bases unmatched to any gene: 9. Per germline, CDR1 SGHTA and CDR2 FQGTGA. There are 16 residues in the CDR3. Sequencing was carried out using naive CD4+ T cells from blood. This clonotype was sampled from a woman aged 18-29 years in good health. The V call is TRBV7-3, the J call TRBJ2-1; 9 bases map to TRBD2. The CDR3: CASSLNLAGGQDEQFF. The CDR3 nucleotides read TGTGCCAGCAGCTTAAATTTGGCGGGAGGGCAGGATGAGCAGTTCTTC.